This note documents a single TCR beta chain sequence. The CDR3 sequence is 21 residues long. Germline CDR1 LGHDT, CDR2 YNNKEL (reference sequence). V gave up 3 bases and J gave up 0 bases, with 26 bases separating them. The data belong to a study of blood T cell repertoires in COVID-19. On the study more broadly: Samples of COVID-19 (acute and convalescent) were obtained from the United States, Italy and Spain. The cDNA or gDNA used as material had been derived from T cells, B-cell-depleted T cells, or PBMCs.

Methods used by the authors: Amplification from reference gene primers served as the basis for estimated nucleated cell counts. The table came from immunoSEQ multiplex PCR; TCRdb's copy has only in-frame clones and leaves some out. For V, J and clone size, that table is used; D and trimming come from the DNA. The profile shows some 60,000 clones, roughly 71% of them singletons. The sequenced material came from peripheral blood. This TCR came from a human donor in a cohort sampled during active COVID-19. V gene TRBV3-1 (or the pseudogene TRBV3-2) combines with J gene TRBJ1-4, with a weak D call TRBD1 (6 bases). CDR3 DNA: TGTGCCAGCAGCCACAAAGGAGCTTACACAGGGAGGGAGGCAACTAATGAAAAACTGTTTTTT. It translates to CASSHKGAYTGREATNEKLFF.